The 23 T cell receptor beta chains listed next were all sequenced from one sample in a study of cytotoxic CD8 clonotypes in ibrutinib-treated CLL. Data came from immunoSEQ multiplex PCR; TCRdb stores just in-frame clones and leaves some out. The sample has some 46,000 clones, over 60% seen once; the top ten hold about 13%. The sequencing here drew on PBMCs, taken after 12 months of ibrutinib treatment. The receptor set was obtained from a human donor with chronic lymphocytic leukemia.

This clone showed up just a few times. The chain joins TRBV7-2 to TRBJ2-2; the match to TRBD1 covers 8 bases. V dropped 4 bases and J dropped 4; count of bases not matched to a gene: 5. The CDR3 runs to 15 residues. The V gene's germline CDR1 is SGHTA and CDR2 FQGNSA. The CDR3 here is CASSSRTGSTGELFF. CDR3 DNA sequence: TGTGCCAGCAGCTCGAGGACAGGGTCCACCGGGGAGCTGTTTTTT. Looking up the rest from reference TRBV7-2 and TRBJ2-2 gives the full variable domain: GAGVSQSPSNKVTEKGKDVELRCDPISGHTALYWYRQSLGQGLEFLIYFQGNSAPDKSGLPSDRFSAERTGGSVSTLTIQRTQQEDSAVYLCASSSRTGSTGELFFGEGSRLTVL.

The J gene is TRBJ2-1, the V gene TRBV30; no firm D call. The CDR3 totals 15 residues. Germline assignment: CDR1 GTSNPN and CDR2 SVGIG (reference sequence). V shed 1 base and J shed 0 bases, with 10 bases lying between them. The CDR3 DNA reads as TGTGCCTGGAGTGGAGGTCTTACCTCCTACAATGAGCAGTTCTTC. Translation gives CAWSGGLTSYNEQFF.

The chain recombines TRBV19 with TRBJ2-5; D remains ambiguous. Per the germline V gene, CDR1 is LNHDA and CDR2 is SQIVND (reference sequence). The CDR3 has 15 amino acids. The V and J ends lost 0 bases and 1 base respectively, with 9 bases between them. This CDR3 is CASSIDPATQETQYF. DNA for the CDR3: TGTGCCAGTAGTATAGATCCCGCTACCCAAGAGACCCAGTACTTC.

The CDR3 DNA is TGTGCCAGCAGCCTCGACGAGGGGGGGGGTGAAAAACTGTTTTTT. It yields the protein CASSLDEGGGEKLFF. The rearrangement joins TRBV5-8 to TRBJ1-4, with D perhaps matching TRBD1 (6 bases). Trimming removed 4 bases at V and 7 bases at J, with 17 bases between. This CDR3 is 15 amino acids long. Germline CDR1 reads SGHTS; CDR2 reads YDEGEE.

In its sample, this clone was seen a few times. The chain carries TRBV5-1 and TRBJ1-2; D possibly corresponds to TRBD1 (5 bases). The CDR3 extends over 14 amino acids. Between the trimmed V and J ends, which lost 3 bases and 7 bases, there was a span of 16 bases. CDR1 SGHRS and CDR2 YFSETQ come from the germline V gene. The CDR3 loop is CASSSAGVGSGYTF. Written as DNA, the CDR3 is TGCGCCAGCAGCTCTGCGGGGGTGGGCTCTGGCTACACCTTC.

CDR3 DNA sequence: TGTGCCAGTAGTTCCGAGGGAGGTACGCAGTATTTT. Protein product: CASSSEGGTQYF. The V and J genes are TRBV19 and TRBJ2-3, with D tentatively TRBD2 (6 bases). CDR3 length equals 12 residues. Trimming shortened V by 5 bases and J by 8 bases, and 11 bases separated the two germline ends. The germline V gene encodes CDR1 LNHDA and CDR2 SQIVND (reference sequence).

This clone was counted a few times. This chain connects TRBV10-1 to TRBJ1-1; possibly TRBD1 for D (5 bases). This CDR3 is 13 amino acids long. CDR1 and CDR2 from the germline V gene are WNHNN and SYGVQD (reference sequence). Trimming removed 10 bases at V and 1 base at J, with 13 bases between. The CDR3 nucleotides read TGCGCCACCAAGGGGCAGCCGAACACTGAAGCTTTCTTT. This gives the protein CATKGQPNTEAFF.

The genes are TRBV15 and TRBJ2-5; the D call may be TRBD1 or TRBD2 (5 bases each). CDR3 size: 13 residues. Germline V gene lookup returns CDR1 LNHNV and CDR2 YYDKDF (reference sequence). The ends were cut back, 6 bases at V and 9 bases at J, with 17 bases in the middle. DNA of the CDR3: TGTGCCACCAGGGAGGAAGGGCCCAGGGCCCAGTACTTC. Translated, it gives CATREEGPRAQYF.

The chain couples TRBV7-2 to TRBJ2-7, with TRBD1 matching over 10 bases. In germline, CDR1 is SGHTA, CDR2 FQGNSA. This CDR3 spans 15 amino acids. Trimming at V came to 5 bases and at J to 7 bases, leaving 11 bases not matched to a gene. The CDR3 protein is CASSATGTGVREQYF. For the CDR3, the DNA is TGTGCCAGCAGCGCCACCGGGACAGGGGTGCGGGAGCAGTACTTC. Looking up the rest from reference TRBV7-2 and TRBJ2-7 gives the full variable domain: GAGVSQSPSNKVTEKGKDVELRCDPISGHTALYWYRQSLGQGLEFLIYFQGNSAPDKSGLPSDRFSAERTGGSVSTLTIQRTQQEDSAVYLCASSATGTGVREQYFGPGTRLTVT.

This rearrangement joins TRBV2 to TRBJ1-1; a possible D gene is TRBD1 (6 bases). V gave up 6 bases and J gave up 1 base, with 9 bases separating them. The CDR3 consists of 13 residues. Germline assignment: CDR1 SNHLY and CDR2 FYNNEI. CDR3 DNA sequence: TGTGCCAGCAGCGTACAGGGGAACACTGAAGCTTTCTTT. Its protein is CASSVQGNTEAFF.

Relative to its sample, this clone is medium-sized. V usage is TRBV6-4 and J usage is TRBJ2-2; D is undetermined. V was cut by 4 bases and J by 0 bases, with 3 bases left in between. This CDR3 region has 13 residues. Germline assignment: CDR1 MRHNA and CDR2 SNTAGT. The DNA for the CDR3 is TGTGCCAGCAGTGTTACGAACACCGGGGAGCTGTTTTTT. Protein: CASSVTNTGELFF.

The chain couples TRBV6-6 to TRBJ2-7, with D possibly being TRBD1 (6 bases). This CDR3 spans 14 amino acids. The germline CDR1 and CDR2 sequences are MNHNY and SVGAGI (reference sequence). Trimming removed 6 bases from V and 2 bases from J, with 14 bases in between. The CDR3 DNA reads as TGTGCCAGCAGGCGACAGGAATCCCCCTACGAGCAGTACTTC. Its protein product is CASRRQESPYEQYF.

V gene TRBV6-4 combines with J gene TRBJ2-1; no clear D gene. The CDR3 runs 13 residues. Trimming took 3 bases from V and 4 from J, leaving 7 bases between them. In germline, CDR1 is MRHNA, CDR2 SNTAGT. In DNA form, the CDR3 reads TGTGCCAGCAGTGAACGACTTTACAATGAGCAGTTCTTC. Protein product: CASSERLYNEQFF.

There are a few counts of this clone. The chain joins TRBV9 to TRBJ2-1; TRBD2 matches 11 bases. J gave up 3 bases and V 4 bases, and 3 bases lay outside the gene matches. CDR1 is SGDLS and CDR2 is YYNGEE in the germline V gene. The CDR3 is 15 residues long. The CDR3 DNA reads TGTGCCAGCAGCATAACTAGCGGGAGCTACAATGAGCAGTTCTTC. Translation gives CASSITSGSYNEQFF.

The gene calls are TRBV10-3 and TRBJ2-5; 7 bases are shared with TRBD1. Germline values: CDR1 ENHRY, CDR2 SYGVKD. With V trimmed by 2 bases and J by 1 base, 4 bases remained unmatched. The CDR3 has 15 amino acids. The CDR3 loop reads CAISERRDSQETQYF. The DNA of the CDR3 is TGTGCCATCAGTGAGCGTCGGGACAGCCAAGAGACCCAGTACTTC.

This clone was found once. The J gene is TRBJ2-1, the V gene TRBV7-6; D unclear. This CDR3 contains 13 residues. V was cut by 1 base and J by 8 bases, with 9 bases left in between. Germline V lookup: CDR1 SGHVS, CDR2 FNYEAQ. The CDR3: CASSLGRKDEQFF. The CDR3 DNA reads as TGTGCCAGCAGCTTAGGGCGCAAAGATGAGCAGTTCTTC.

V is TRBV5-1 and J is TRBJ2-3, with 11 bases matching TRBD2. The V and J ends lost 0 bases and 2 bases, in that order; junction bases with no gene match: 14. There are 20 residues in the CDR3. Germline-derived CDR1 and CDR2 are SGHRS and YFSETQ. The DNA for the CDR3 is TGCGCCAGCAGCTTGGCCCGGAGTAGCGGGAGGGCGAGTGTCACAGATACGCAGTATTTT. Protein product: CASSLARSSGRASVTDTQYF.

The chain employs TRBV27 and TRBJ2-1, with D unresolved. V gave up 0 bases and J gave up 5 bases, with 8 bases separating them. Germline values: CDR1 MNHEY, CDR2 SMNVEV (reference sequence). The CDR3 consists of 14 residues. This CDR3 is CASSLSGTDNEQFF. The CDR3 bases are TGTGCCAGCAGTTTATCGGGCACAGACAATGAGCAGTTCTTC.

This clone has only one observation. The chain recombines TRBV14 with TRBJ2-2; 9 bases line up with TRBD1. CDR3 length: 15 amino acids. In germline, CDR1 is SGHDN, CDR2 FVKESK. The junction had 1 base not matched to a gene; V was cut back by 0 bases and J by 5 bases. CDR3 sequence reads: CASSQEQGATGELFF. The CDR3, as DNA: TGTGCCAGCAGCCAAGAACAGGGGGCGACCGGGGAGCTGTTTTTT.

This clone was observed once. This chain connects TRBV21-1 to TRBJ2-3; the table's D call, TRBD2, has no DNA check behind it. TRBV21-1 represents a pseudogene. The CDR3 covers 18 residues. CDR3 sequence: CASSNPTVPSGMTDTQYF. CDR3 in DNA: TGTGCCAGCAGCAACCCGACAGTCCCTAGCGGGATGACAGATACGCAGTATTTT.

V gene TRBV6-4 combines with J gene TRBJ1-1; D might be TRBD1 (5 bases). The V end lost 0 bases, the J end lost 4 bases, and 9 bases lay between the germline ends. This CDR3 is 14 amino acids long. Germline V gene data show CDR1 as MRHNA and CDR2 as SNTAGT. In nucleotides, the CDR3 is TGTGCCAGCAGTGACTCTCGGCAGGGCACTGAAGCTTTCTTT. Its translation is CASSDSRQGTEAFF.

The CDR3: CASRRSGANVLTF. In nucleotides, the CDR3 is TGTGCCAGCCGCCGCTCTGGGGCCAACGTCCTGACTTTC. This chain joins TRBV7-9 and TRBJ2-6; D is uncertain. Deletions cut 8 bases from V and 0 bases from J, with 5 bases between. Germline values: CDR1 SEHNR, CDR2 FQNEAQ (reference sequence). This CDR3 contains 13 residues. Looking up the rest from reference TRBV7-9 and TRBJ2-6 gives the full variable domain: DTGVSQNPRHKITKRGQNVTFRCDPISEHNRLYWYRQTLGQGPEFLTYFQNEAQLEKSRLLSDRFSAERPKGSFSTLEIQRTEQGDSAMYLCASRRSGANVLTFGAGSRLTVL.

The chain employs TRBV5-8 and TRBJ2-1; 10 bases agree with TRBD2. The germline gives CDR1 SGHTS, CDR2 YDEGEE. The V and J ends lost 7 bases and 0 bases, in that order; junction bases with no gene match: 10. The CDR3 sequence is 17 residues long. CDR3 sequence: CASQKVGLADSYNEQFF. The CDR3 DNA sequence: TGTGCCAGCCAGAAAGTAGGACTAGCGGACTCCTACAATGAGCAGTTCTTC.